These 3 T cell receptor beta chains share one sample of origin, sequenced in a study of blood T cells in healthy people across ages. The second PCR ran roughly 6 to 12 cycles with a sample-barcoded 5' primer and J-beta primers. TCRdb recomputed calls from the 5' RACE reads with MiXCR, one row per CDR3 protein. The sample carries 650,000 to 800,000 distinct CDR3 sequences, over 40% recorded once. Sequencing was performed on blood. These receptors came from a woman of 80 years or more in good health.

The chain joins TRBV27 to TRBJ2-1; possibly TRBD1 or TRBD2 for D (5 bases each). Between the trimmed V and J ends, which lost 8 bases and 6 bases, there was a span of 17 bases. The CDR3 has 14 residues. The germline gives CDR1 MNHEY, CDR2 SMNVEV (reference sequence). CDR3 coding DNA: TGTGCCAGCTCCCCGGGGACGGCAGGCAATGAGCAGTTCTTC. Translated, it gives CASSPGTAGNEQFF.

This clonotype appeared a single time. The CDR3 protein is CASSGRDTFEQYF. The CDR3 DNA follows: TGCGCCAGCAGCGGCCGGGACACCTTCGAGCAGTACTTC. The chain combines TRBV5-1 with TRBJ2-5, with D perhaps matching TRBD1 (6 bases). The end of the DNA fits TRBJ2-7 better, so the J call may be wrong. The CDR3 runs 13 residues. Per germline, CDR1 SGHRS and CDR2 YFSETQ.

The V call is TRBV20-1, the J call TRBJ2-7, with D perhaps matching TRBD1 (5 bases). Germline CDR1 DFQATT, CDR2 SNEGSKA (reference sequence). CDR3 size: 15 residues. Trimming stripped 0 bases from V and 3 bases from J, with 15 bases between. The CDR3 is CSAREARMTDYEQYF. For the CDR3, the DNA is TGCAGTGCTAGAGAGGCCCGAATGACAGACTACGAGCAGTACTTC.